The T cell receptor (beta chain) under discussion was sequenced for a study of shared clonotypes between healthy human individuals. Findings and caveats of the study: Depth was large, yet rarefaction showed that sorted-subset sequencing was incomplete.

There were only Caucasian adults among the donors, and all lived in Nashville, Tennessee. To note about this clone: The antigen remains undetermined.

The run depth of the assay was deep. Clones were read by immunoSEQ multiplex PCR, and TCRdb kept only the in-frame ones, dropping some. Among roughly 2,500,000 clones listed, 93% were seen once. The germline V and J ends were trimmed by 4 bases and 7 bases, with 11 bases remaining between them. The CDR3 consists of 11 residues. Germline V gene lookup returns CDR1 DFQATT and CDR2 SNEGSKA (reference sequence). The chain carries TRBV20-1 and TRBJ2-7; tentatively, D is TRBD2 (5 bases). Source material: naive CD4+ T cells from PBMCs. Specified subset: CD45RA+ positively selected. The clonotype originates from a young man in good health. Some clones in this sample may be carry-over from other donors' samples. CDR3 loop: CSATPWTEQYF. The CDR3 DNA is TGCAGTGCTACCCCGTGGACTGAGCAGTACTTC.